This T cell receptor (beta chain) stems from a study of cytomegalovirus exposure and HLA in healthy donors. This clone has just a few counts. The donors gave bone marrow, and they were healthy. From germline, CDR1 is SGHVS and CDR2 FNYEAQ. With V trimmed by 3 bases and J by 6 bases, 5 bases remained unmatched. The length of the CDR3 is 15 residues. In the PCR, 60 Vbeta and 13 Jbeta primers were used. Profiling relied on immunoSEQ multiplex PCR, and the TCRdb table lists in-frame clones only, not all of them. The sample lists 150,000 or so clones, about four fifths occurring once. The sequenced sample consisted of PBMCs. The gene calls are TRBV7-6 and TRBJ1-5; TRBD1 aligns across 10 bases. The receptor comes from a man aged 18 to 29 in good health and CMV-seronegative. In DNA form, the CDR3 reads TGTGCCAGCAGCTTCGGGACAGGGGAGGGTCAGCCCCAGCATTTT. As protein: CASSFGTGEGQPQHF.